What follows is one T cell receptor (beta chain) and its context. Trimming cost V 3 bases and J 0 bases, with 6 bases left between them. This CDR3 region has 14 residues. CDR1 is ENHRY and CDR2 is SYGVKD in the germline V gene. The assay was immunoSEQ multiplex PCR, and TCRdb's table has in-frame clones only and misses some. The sample lists about 300,000 clones, approximately 91% occurring once. This entry belongs to a study of blood T cell repertoires in COVID-19. Sequenced input: PBMCs or T cells enriched from blood (not recorded which). The rearrangement links TRBV10-3 to TRBJ2-4; possible D gene TRBD1, 5 bases. The receptor's source is a woman between 35 and 50 years old who had recovered from COVID-19. The CDR3 is CAISDDRAKNIQYF. In DNA, the CDR3 is TGTGCCATCAGTGATGACAGAGCCAAAAACATTCAGTACTTC.